This T cell receptor (beta chain) originates from a study of blood T cell repertoires in COVID-19. Data came from immunoSEQ multiplex PCR; TCRdb stores just in-frame clones and leaves some out. The data show some 130,000 clones, about nine tenths seen once. The CDR3 loop spans 17 amino acids. J gave up 1 base and V 3 bases, and 7 bases lay outside the gene matches. CDR1 is SGHDT, CDR2 YYEEEE, per germline. Patients of the Seattle cohort, enrolled during active infection, were followed longitudinally. This rearrangement joins TRBV5-6 to TRBJ1-5, with TRBD1 matching 10 bases. Sequenced input: peripheral blood. The receptor comes from a woman between 65 and 79 years old with COVID-19, enrolled during active disease. CDR3 amino acids: CASSSDRGAWSNQPQHF. The CDR3 coding sequence is TGTGCCAGCAGCTCGGACAGGGGGGCTTGGAGCAATCAGCCCCAGCATTTT.